Sequencing of this T cell receptor beta chain was carried out in a study of technical replicates of blood from a few donors. Only in-frame clones appear in the TCRdb table, and some are missing; sequencing was by immunoSEQ multiplex PCR. The sample lists about 90,000 clones; 85% to 95% were seen once. J was trimmed by 7 bases and V by 10 bases; bases with no gene match: 11. Germline V gene lookup returns CDR1 SNHLY and CDR2 FYNNEI. The CDR3 runs to 14 residues. The TCR sequence derives from a human donor in good health. This chain links TRBV2 with TRBJ2-1; 9 bases match TRBD1. What was sequenced was T cells isolated from PBMCs. CDR3: CAILKGQGLNEQFF. The CDR3, as DNA: TGTGCCATCCTTAAGGGACAGGGATTAAATGAGCAGTTCTTC.